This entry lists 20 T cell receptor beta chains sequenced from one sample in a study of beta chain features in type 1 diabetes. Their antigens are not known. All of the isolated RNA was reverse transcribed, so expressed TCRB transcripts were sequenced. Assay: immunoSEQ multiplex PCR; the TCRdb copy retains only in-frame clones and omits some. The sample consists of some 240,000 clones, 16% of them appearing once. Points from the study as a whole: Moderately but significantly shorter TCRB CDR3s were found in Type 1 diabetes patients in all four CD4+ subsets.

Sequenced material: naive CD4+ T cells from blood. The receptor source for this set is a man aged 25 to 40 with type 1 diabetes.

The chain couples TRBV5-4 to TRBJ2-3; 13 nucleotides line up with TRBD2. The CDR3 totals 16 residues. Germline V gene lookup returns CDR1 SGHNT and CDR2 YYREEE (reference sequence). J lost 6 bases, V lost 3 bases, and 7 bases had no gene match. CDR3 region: CASSSRTSGSVDTQYF. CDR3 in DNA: TGTGCCAGCAGCTCAAGGACTAGCGGGAGTGTGGATACGCAGTATTTT.

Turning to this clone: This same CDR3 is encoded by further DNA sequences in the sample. CDR3: CASSPRSYEQYF. The CDR3 DNA is TGTGCCAGCTCTCCCCGCTCCTACGAGCAGTACTTC. This chain uses TRBV18 with TRBJ2-7; D remains ambiguous. CDR3 length equals 12 residues. The germline gives CDR1 KGHSH, CDR2 LQKENI. V was cut by 6 bases and J by 0 bases, with 6 bases left in between.

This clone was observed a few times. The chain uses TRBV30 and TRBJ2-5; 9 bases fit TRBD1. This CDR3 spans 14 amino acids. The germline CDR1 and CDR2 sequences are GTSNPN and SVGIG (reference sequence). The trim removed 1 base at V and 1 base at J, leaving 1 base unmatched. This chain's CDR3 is CAWSGTGAQETQYF. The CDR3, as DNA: TGTGCCTGGAGTGGGACAGGGGCCCAAGAGACCCAGTACTTC.

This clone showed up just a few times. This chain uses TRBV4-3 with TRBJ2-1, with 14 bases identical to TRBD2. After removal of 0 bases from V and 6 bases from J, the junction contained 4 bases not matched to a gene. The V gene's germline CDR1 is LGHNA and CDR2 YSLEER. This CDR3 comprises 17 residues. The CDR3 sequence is CASSQDRGTSGSNEQFF. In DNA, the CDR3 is TGCGCCAGCAGCCAAGATAGGGGGACTAGCGGGAGCAATGAGCAGTTCTTC.

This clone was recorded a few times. CDR3 DNA sequence: TGTGCCAGCAGTCCCTACAGGACAGTCTACGAGCAGTACTTC. Translation gives CASSPYRTVYEQYF. This rearrangement joins TRBV25-1 to TRBJ2-7; TRBD1 is a possible D gene (6 bases). Germline assignment: CDR1 MGHDK and CDR2 SYGVNS. The V and J ends lost 5 bases and 3 bases respectively, with 14 bases between them. CDR3 size: 14 residues.

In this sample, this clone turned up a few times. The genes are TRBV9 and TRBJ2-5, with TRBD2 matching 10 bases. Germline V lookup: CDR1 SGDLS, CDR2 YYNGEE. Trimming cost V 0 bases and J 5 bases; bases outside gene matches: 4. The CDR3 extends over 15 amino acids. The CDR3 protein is CASSVELAGAETQYF. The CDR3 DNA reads TGTGCCAGCAGCGTAGAGCTAGCGGGAGCGGAGACCCAGTACTTC.

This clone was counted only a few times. The CDR3 protein is CASSPGRGGETQYF. In DNA, the CDR3 is TGTGCCAGCAGCCCGGGGCGAGGAGGAGAGACCCAGTACTTC. This sequence joins TRBV13 and TRBJ2-5; tentatively, D is TRBD1 or TRBD2 (5 bases each). Trimming pared 5 bases from V and 4 bases from J, leaving 14 bases between. This CDR3 comprises 14 residues. Germline loops: CDR1 PRHDT, CDR2 FYEKMQ (reference sequence).

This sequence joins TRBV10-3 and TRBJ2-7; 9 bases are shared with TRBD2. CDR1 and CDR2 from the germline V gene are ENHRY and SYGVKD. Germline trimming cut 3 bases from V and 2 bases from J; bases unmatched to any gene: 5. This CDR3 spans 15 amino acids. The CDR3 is CAISEFSGSTYEQYF. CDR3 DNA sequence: TGTGCCATCAGTGAATTTAGCGGGAGTACCTACGAGCAGTACTTC.

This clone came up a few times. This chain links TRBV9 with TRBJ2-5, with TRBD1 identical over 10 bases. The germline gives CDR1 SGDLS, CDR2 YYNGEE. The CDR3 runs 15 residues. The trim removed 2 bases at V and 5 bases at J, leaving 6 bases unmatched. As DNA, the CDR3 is TGTGCCAGCAGCGTCGTGACAGGGGGCCACGAGACCCAGTACTTC. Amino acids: CASSVVTGGHETQYF.

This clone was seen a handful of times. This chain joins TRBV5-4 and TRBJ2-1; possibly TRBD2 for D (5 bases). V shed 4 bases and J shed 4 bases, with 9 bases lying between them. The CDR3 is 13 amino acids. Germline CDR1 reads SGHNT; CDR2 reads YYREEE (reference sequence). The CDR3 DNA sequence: TGTGCCAGCAGCAGGACTGATTACAATGAGCAGTTCTTC. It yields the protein CASSRTDYNEQFF.

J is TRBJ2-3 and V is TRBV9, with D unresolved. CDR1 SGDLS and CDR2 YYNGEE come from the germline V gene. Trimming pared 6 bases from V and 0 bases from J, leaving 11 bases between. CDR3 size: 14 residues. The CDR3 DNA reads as TGTGCCAGCAACGGCTTAGAGAGCACAGATACGCAGTATTTT. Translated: CASNGLESTDTQYF.

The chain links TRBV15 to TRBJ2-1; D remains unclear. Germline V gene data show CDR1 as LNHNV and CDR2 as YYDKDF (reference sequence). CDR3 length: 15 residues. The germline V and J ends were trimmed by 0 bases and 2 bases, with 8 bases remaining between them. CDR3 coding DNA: TGTGCCACCAGCAGAGATATCGTGACCTACAATGAGCAGTTCTTC. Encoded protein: CATSRDIVTYNEQFF. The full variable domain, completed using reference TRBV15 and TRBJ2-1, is DAMVIQNPRYQVTQFGKPVTLSCSQTLNHNVMYWYQQKSSQAPKLLFHYYDKDFNNEADTPDNFQSRRPNTSFCFLDIRSPGLGDTAMYLCATSRDIVTYNEQFFGPGTRLTVL.

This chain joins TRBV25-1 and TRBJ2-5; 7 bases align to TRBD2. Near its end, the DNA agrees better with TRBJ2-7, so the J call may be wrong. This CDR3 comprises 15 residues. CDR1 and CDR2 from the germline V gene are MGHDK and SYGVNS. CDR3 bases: TGTGCCAGCAGTATAACTGGACTAGGAGGCGCCGAGCAGTACTTC. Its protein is CASSITGLGGAEQYF.

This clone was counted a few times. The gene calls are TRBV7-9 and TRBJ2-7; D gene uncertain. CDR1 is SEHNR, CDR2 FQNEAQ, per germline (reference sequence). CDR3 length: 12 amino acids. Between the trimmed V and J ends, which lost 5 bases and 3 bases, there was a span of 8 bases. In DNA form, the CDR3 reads TGTGCCAGCAGCCAGAGCCTCTACGAGCAGTACTTC. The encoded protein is CASSQSLYEQYF.

The CDR3 DNA reads as TGTGCCAGCGCGGCCGGCGGGAGGACTGATGAGCAGTTCTTC. Amino acid sequence: CASAAGGRTDEQFF. The chain joins TRBV28 to TRBJ2-1; 8 bases line up with TRBD2. Germline loops: CDR1 MDHEN, CDR2 SYDVKM. The J segment lost 8 bases and the V segment lost 8 bases, leaving 11 bases of the junction unmatched. This CDR3 has 14 amino acids.

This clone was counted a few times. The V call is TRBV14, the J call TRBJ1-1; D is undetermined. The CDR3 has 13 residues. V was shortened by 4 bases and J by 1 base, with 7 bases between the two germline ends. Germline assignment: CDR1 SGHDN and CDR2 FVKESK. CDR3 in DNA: TGTGCCAGCAGCCCAATCCAGAACACTGAAGCTTTCTTT. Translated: CASSPIQNTEAFF. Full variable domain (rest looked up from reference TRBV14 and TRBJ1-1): EAGVTQFPSHSVIEKGQTVTLRCDPISGHDNLYWYRRVMGKEIKFLLHFVKESKQDESGMPNNRFLAERTGGTYSTLKVQPAELEDSGVYFCASSPIQNTEAFFGQGTRLTVV.

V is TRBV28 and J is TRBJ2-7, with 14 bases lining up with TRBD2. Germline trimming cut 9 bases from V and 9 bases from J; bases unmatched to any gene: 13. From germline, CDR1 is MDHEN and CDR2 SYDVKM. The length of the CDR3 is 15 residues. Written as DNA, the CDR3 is TGTGCCAGTGGGACTAGCGGGAGCAGAGTTGATGCGCAGTACTTC. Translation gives CASGTSGSRVDAQYF.

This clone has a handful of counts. DNA of the CDR3: TGTGCCAGTAGTATCGGCGGTCAAGAGACCCAGTACTTC. It translates to CASSIGGQETQYF. The chain employs TRBV19 and TRBJ2-5; no definite D call. This CDR3 has 13 amino acids. Trimming removed 3 bases at V and 2 bases at J, with 7 bases between. CDR1 and CDR2 from the germline V gene are LNHDA and SQIVND (reference sequence).

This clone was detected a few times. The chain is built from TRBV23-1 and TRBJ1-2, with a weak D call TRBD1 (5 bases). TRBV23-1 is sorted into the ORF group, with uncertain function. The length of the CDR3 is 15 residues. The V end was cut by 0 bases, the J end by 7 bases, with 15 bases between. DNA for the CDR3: TGCGCCAGCAGTCAATCGGGGGGACGTCCTGGTGGCTACACCTTC. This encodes CASSQSGGRPGGYTF.

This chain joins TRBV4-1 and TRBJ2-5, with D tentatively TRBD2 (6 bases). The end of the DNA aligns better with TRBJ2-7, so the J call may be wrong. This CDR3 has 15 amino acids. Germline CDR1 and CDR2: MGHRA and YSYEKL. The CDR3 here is CASSQGGGKTYEQYF. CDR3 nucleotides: TGCGCCAGCAGCCAAGGAGGAGGGAAAACCTACGAGCAGTACTTC.